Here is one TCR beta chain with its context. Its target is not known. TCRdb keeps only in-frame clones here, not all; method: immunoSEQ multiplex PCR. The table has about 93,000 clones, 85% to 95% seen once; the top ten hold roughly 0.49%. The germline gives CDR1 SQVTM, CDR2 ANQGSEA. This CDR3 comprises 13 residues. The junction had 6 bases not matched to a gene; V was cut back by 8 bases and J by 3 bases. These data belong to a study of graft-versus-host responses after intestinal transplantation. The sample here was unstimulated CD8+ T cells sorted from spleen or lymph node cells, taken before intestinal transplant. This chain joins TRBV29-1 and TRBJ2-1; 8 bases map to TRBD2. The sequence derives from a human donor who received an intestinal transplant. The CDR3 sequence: CSFRTSNYNEQFF. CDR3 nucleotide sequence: TGCAGCTTCCGGACTAGCAACTACAATGAGCAGTTCTTC.